This passage covers 5 T cell receptor beta chains from one sample sequenced in a study of blood T cell repertoires in COVID-19. TCRdb keeps only in-frame clones here, not all; method: immunoSEQ multiplex PCR. The table records around 250,000 clones, 91% of them present only once. Sequenced material: PBMCs or T cells enriched from blood (not recorded which). Source of these receptors: a human donor in a cohort exposed to, infected with or recovered from COVID-19 (not recorded which). The donor label of this sample is uncertain.

The V and J genes are TRBV5-3 and TRBJ1-1, with no clear D. TRBV5-3 is an ORF for which the function is uncertain. V was cut by 3 bases and J by 5 bases, with 11 bases left in between. The CDR3 length is 13 residues. The DNA of the CDR3 is TGTGCCAGAAGCTCGCGGGCTGGGACTGAAGCTTTCTTT. Translating it yields CARSSRAGTEAFF.

The rearrangement joins TRBV24-1 to TRBJ2-1; D is unresolved. This CDR3 contains 16 residues. The V gene's germline CDR1 is KGHDR and CDR2 SFDVKD. V was pared by 3 bases and J by 0 bases, with 11 bases between. This CDR3 reads CATSDPRGASYNEQFF. CDR3 nucleotides: TGTGCCACCAGTGATCCCCGAGGAGCCTCCTACAATGAGCAGTTCTTC.

J is TRBJ1-2 and V is TRBV6-5, with 12 bases identical to TRBD1. The CDR3 consists of 14 residues. The J segment lost 8 bases and the V segment lost 7 bases, leaving 8 bases of the junction unmatched. CDR1 MNHEY and CDR2 SVGAGI come from the germline V gene. CDR3 loop: CASIIGTGGVGYTF. The CDR3 coding sequence is TGTGCCAGCATCATAGGGACAGGGGGCGTCGGCTACACCTTC.

The chain couples TRBV4-1 to TRBJ2-3; perhaps TRBD1 as D (6 bases). Trimming removed 3 bases from V and 5 bases from J, with 12 bases in between. This CDR3 spans 14 amino acids. The germline V gene encodes CDR1 MGHRA and CDR2 YSYEKL. This CDR3 is CASSHRQAGDTQYF. CDR3 nucleotide sequence: TGCGCCAGCAGCCACCGACAGGCGGGAGATACGCAGTATTTT.

The chain joins TRBV4-1 to TRBJ2-7, with unresolved D. V was pared by 5 bases and J by 1 base, with 9 bases between. Germline CDR1 and CDR2: MGHRA and YSYEKL. The CDR3 has 13 amino acids. CDR3 in amino acids: CASSFGPSYEQYF. DNA for the CDR3: TGCGCCAGCAGCTTTGGGCCTTCCTACGAGCAGTACTTC.